The source of this T cell receptor (beta chain) is a study of cytotoxic CD8 clonotypes in ibrutinib-treated CLL. Overall study: Among the patients, more than ten presented as relapsed/refractory and fewer than 16 as treatment-naive; 17 to 18 showed unmutated IGHV. A mean of approximately 260,000 productive templates and approximately 85,000 productive rearrangements was obtained per sample. Study conclusions and caveats: Clonality was higher at baseline than in age-matched healthy donors and tracked circulating CD8+ T-cell counts. Clonality increased with ibrutinib response but returned toward baseline at progression.

CDR1 and CDR2 from the germline V gene are SEHNR and FQNEAQ (reference sequence). This CDR3 is built from 17 residues. Trimming removed 6 bases from V and 5 bases from J; junction bases left unmatched: 16. Clones were sequenced by immunoSEQ multiplex PCR, and TCRdb holds only the in-frame ones, with some missing. This repertoire shows 250,000 to 350,000 clones, 60% to 80% found once; its top ten account for about 5.7%. In its sample, this clone was seen a few times. Its antigen is unknown. The sequence was obtained from a human donor with chronic lymphocytic leukemia. J is TRBJ2-5 and V is TRBV7-9, with 9 nucleotides matching TRBD1. This material consisted of PBMCs, taken at disease progression, from a patient treated with ibrutinib. Here the CDR3 DNA reads TGTGCCAGCAGTAGCCGACCGTGGGGACAGGGAGGGGAGACCCAGTACTTC. Translating gives CASSSRPWGQGGETQYF. The full variable domain, in which reference TRBV7-9 and TRBJ2-5 provide the parts outside the CDR3, is DTGVSQNPRHKITKRGQNVTFRCDPISEHNRLYWYRQTLGQGPEFLTYFQNEAQLEKSRLLSDRFSAERPKGSFSTLEIQRTEQGDSAMYLCASSSRPWGQGGETQYFGPGTRLLVL.